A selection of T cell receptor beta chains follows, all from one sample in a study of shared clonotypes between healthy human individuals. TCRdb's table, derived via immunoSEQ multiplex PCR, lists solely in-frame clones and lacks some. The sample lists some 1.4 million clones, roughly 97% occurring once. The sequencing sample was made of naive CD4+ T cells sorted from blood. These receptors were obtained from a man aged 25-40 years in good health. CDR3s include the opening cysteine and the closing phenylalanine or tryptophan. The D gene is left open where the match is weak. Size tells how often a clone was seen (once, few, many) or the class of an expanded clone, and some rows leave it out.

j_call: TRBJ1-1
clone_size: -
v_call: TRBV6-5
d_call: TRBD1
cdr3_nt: TGTGCCAGCAGGCCCTTCGGACAGGGGAACACTGAAGCTTTCTTT
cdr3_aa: CASRPFGQGNTEAFF

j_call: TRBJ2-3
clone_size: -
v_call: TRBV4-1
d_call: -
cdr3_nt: TGCGCCAGCAGCCCAGGACAGAGAGCTTCAGATACGCAGTATTTT
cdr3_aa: CASSPGQRASDTQYF

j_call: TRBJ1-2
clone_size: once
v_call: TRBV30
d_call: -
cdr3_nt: TGTGCCTTCAAAAGGGACCACTATGGCTACACCTTC
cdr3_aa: CAFKRDHYGYTF

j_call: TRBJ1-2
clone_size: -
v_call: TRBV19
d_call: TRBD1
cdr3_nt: TGTGCCAGTAGTCCCCTGGACAGGCAGAACTATGGCTACACCTTC
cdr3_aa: CASSPLDRQNYGYTF

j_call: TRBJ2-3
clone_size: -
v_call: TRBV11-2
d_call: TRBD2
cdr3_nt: TGTGCCAGCAGCGCGCTGGGGAGGGCCCCAGATACGCAGTATTTT
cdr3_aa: CASSALGRAPDTQYF

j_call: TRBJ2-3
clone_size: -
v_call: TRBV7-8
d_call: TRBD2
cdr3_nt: TGTGCCAGCAGACGGACTAGCGGGAGGGCAGATACGCAGTATTTT
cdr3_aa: CASRRTSGRADTQYF

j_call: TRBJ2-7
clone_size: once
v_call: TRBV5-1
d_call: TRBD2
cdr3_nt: TGCGCCAGCAGCTTGGAGGCTAGCGGTCGCTCCTACGAGCAGTACTTC
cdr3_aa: CASSLEASGRSYEQYF

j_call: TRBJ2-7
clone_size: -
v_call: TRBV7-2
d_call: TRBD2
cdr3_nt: TGTGCCAGCAGCTCGGGACTAGGGTACGAGCAGTACTTC
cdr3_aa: CASSSGLGYEQYF

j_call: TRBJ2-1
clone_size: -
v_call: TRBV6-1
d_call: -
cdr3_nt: TGTGCCAGCAGTGAAAGTAGGGCAGGAGGGAGGCAGTTCTTC
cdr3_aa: CASSESRAGGRQFF

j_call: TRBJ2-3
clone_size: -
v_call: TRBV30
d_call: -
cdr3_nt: TGTGCCTGGAGTGTACAAGGGGGTATCACAGATACGCAGTATTTT
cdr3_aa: CAWSVQGGITDTQYF

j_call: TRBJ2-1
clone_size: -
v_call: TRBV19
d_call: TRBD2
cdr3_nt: TGTGCCAGTAGAGATAGCGGGAAGAGTGGCAATGAGCAGTTCTTC
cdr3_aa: CASRDSGKSGNEQFF

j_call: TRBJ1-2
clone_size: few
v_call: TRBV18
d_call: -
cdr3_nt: TGTGCCAGCTCACCGAAAGATAACTATGGCTACACCTTC
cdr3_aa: CASSPKDNYGYTF

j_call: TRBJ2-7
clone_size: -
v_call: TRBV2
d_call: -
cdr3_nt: TGTGCCAGCAGCGCCGAGGGCGAGCAGTACTTC
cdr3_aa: CASSAEGEQYF

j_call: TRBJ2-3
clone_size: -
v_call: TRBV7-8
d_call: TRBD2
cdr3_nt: TGTGCCAGCAGCTTAGCGGTTGGGGCTAGCGGGCCTATCACAGATACGCAGTATTTT
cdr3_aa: CASSLAVGASGPITDTQYF

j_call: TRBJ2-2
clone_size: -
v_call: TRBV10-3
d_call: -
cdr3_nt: TGTGCCATCAGCCCCAGGGGTCCGAACACCGGGGAGCTGTTTTTT
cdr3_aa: CAISPRGPNTGELFF